This T cell receptor (beta chain) was retrieved from a study of siplizumab effects on memory and regulatory T cells. By sample share, this clone is medium-sized. Its specificity is not known. Trimming removed 3 bases from V and 2 bases from J, with 9 bases in between. This CDR3 spans 13 amino acids. Germline CDR1 SGDLS, CDR2 YYNGEE. Produced via immunoSEQ multiplex PCR; TCRdb's table is partial and in-frame only. The table shows fewer than 9,500 clones, with 60% to 80% occurring only once. Notes on the study in general: Proliferating siplizumab-culture Tregs lacked confirmation of suppressive function. Naive T cells looked more diverse than memory cells and looked like major alloresponse contributors. With siplizumab, mappable alloreactive CD4+ clones averaged roughly 65% Treg-derived, versus 25% to 30% in controls.

The chain recombines TRBV9 with TRBJ2-7; no reliable D call. The sequencing input was effector memory CD8+ T cells sorted from blood. Stated subset: unstimulated CD8+ effector memory T cells. The clonotype originates from a human donor in good health. In DNA, the CDR3 is TGTGCCAGCAGCGGAGATTTAACCTACGAGCAGTACTTC. Amino acids: CASSGDLTYEQYF.